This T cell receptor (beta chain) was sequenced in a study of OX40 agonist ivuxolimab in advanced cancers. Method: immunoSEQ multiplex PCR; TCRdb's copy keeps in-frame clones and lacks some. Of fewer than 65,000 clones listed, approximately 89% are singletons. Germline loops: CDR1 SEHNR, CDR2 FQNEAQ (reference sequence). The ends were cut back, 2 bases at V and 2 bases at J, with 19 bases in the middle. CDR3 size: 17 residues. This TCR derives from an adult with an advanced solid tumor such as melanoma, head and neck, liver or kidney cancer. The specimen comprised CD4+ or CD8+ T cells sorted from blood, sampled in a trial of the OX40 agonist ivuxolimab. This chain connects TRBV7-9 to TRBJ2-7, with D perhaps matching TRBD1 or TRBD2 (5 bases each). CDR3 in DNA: TGTGCCAGCAGCTTAAATAACGGGGCAGATTACCCCTACGAGCAGTACTTC. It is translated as CASSLNNGADYPYEQYF.